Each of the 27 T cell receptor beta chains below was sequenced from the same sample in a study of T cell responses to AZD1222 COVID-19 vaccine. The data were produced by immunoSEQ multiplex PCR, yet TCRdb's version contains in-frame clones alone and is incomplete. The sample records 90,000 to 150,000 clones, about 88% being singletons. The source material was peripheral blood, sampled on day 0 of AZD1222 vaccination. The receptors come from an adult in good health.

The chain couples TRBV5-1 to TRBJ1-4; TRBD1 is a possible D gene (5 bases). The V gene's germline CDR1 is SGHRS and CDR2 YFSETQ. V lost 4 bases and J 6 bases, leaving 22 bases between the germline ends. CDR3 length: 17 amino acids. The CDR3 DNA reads TGCGCCAGCAGCCGCAGCGGGGGTTCTAATAAGGATGAAAAACTGTTTTTT. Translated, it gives CASSRSGGSNKDEKLFF.

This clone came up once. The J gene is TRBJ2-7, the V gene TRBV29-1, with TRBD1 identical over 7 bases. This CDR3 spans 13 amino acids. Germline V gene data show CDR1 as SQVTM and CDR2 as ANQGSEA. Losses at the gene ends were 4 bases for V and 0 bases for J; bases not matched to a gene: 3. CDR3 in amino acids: CSVGQGVSYEQYF. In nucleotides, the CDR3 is TGCAGCGTTGGACAGGGAGTCTCCTACGAGCAGTACTTC.

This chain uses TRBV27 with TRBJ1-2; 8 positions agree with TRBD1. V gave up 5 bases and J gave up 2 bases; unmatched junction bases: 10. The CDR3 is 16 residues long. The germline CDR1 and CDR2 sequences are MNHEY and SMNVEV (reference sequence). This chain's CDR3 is CASSPTGQGENYGYTF. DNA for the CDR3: TGTGCCAGCAGTCCAACCGGACAGGGAGAAAACTATGGCTACACCTTC.

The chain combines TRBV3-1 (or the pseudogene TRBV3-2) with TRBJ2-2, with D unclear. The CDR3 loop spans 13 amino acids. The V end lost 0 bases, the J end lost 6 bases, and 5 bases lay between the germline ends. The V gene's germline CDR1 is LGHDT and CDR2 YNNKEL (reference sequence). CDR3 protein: CASSQDFAGELFF. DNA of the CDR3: TGTGCCAGCAGCCAAGATTTCGCCGGGGAGCTGTTTTTT.

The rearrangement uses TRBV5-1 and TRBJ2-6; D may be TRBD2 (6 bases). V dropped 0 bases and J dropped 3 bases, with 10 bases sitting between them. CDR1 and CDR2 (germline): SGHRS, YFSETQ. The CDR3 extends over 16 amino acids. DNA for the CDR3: TGCGCCAGCAGCTTGGATGCGGGAAATGGGGCCAACGTCCTGACTTTC. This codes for CASSLDAGNGANVLTF.

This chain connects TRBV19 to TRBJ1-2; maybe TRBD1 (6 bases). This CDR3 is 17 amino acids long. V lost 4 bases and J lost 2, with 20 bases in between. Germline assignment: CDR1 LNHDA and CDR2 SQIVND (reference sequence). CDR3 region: CASSTPRDTGLNYGYTF. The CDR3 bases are TGTGCCAGTAGTACCCCGCGGGACACTGGGCTGAACTATGGCTACACCTTC.

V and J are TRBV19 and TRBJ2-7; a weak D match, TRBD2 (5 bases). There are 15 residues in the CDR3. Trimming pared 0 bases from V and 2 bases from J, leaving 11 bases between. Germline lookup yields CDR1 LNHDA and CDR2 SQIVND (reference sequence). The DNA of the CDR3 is TGTGCCAGTAGTATAGAGGGAGCTATACCCTACGAGCAGTACTTC. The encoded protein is CASSIEGAIPYEQYF.

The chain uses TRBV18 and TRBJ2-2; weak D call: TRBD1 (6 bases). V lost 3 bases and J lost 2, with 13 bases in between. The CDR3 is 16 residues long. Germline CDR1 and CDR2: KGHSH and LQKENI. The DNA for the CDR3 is TGTGCCAGCTCACCTGCAGGGACACCTAACACCGGGGAGCTGTTTTTT. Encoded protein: CASSPAGTPNTGELFF.

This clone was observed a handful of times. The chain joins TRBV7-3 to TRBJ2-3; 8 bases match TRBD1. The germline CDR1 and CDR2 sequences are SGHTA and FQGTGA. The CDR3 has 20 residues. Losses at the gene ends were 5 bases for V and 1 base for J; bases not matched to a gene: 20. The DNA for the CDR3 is TGTGCCAGCAGCGGGGGGCTGGGACAGGAAAAGGCTGTGGGCACAGATACGCAGTATTTT. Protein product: CASSGGLGQEKAVGTDTQYF.

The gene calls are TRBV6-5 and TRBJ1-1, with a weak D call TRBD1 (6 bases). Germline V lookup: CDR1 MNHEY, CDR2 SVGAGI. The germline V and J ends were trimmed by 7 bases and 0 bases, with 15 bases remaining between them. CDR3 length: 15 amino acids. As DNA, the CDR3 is TGTGCCAGCACTCAGGGGATGACCATGAACACTGAAGCTTTCTTT. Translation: CASTQGMTMNTEAFF.

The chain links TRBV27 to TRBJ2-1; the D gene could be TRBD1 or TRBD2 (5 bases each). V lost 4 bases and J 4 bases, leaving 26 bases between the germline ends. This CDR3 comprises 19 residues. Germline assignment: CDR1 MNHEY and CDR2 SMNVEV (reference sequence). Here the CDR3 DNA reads TGTGCCAGCAGTTCATCCGGGACGGTGACTCAAGCACATTACAATGAGCAGTTCTTC. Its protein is CASSSSGTVTQAHYNEQFF.

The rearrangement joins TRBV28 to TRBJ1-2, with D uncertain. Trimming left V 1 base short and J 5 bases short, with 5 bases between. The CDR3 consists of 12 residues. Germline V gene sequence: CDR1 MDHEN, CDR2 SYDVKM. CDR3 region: CASSLFGYGYTF. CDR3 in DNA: TGTGCCAGCAGTTTATTTGGTTATGGCTACACCTTC.

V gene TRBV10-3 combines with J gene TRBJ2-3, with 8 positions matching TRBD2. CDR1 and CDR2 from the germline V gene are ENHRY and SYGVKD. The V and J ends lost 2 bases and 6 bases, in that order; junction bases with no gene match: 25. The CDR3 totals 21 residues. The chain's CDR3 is CAISEPPGGSRGQLRADTQYF. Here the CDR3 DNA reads TGTGCCATCAGTGAGCCCCCGGGAGGGTCCCGCGGGCAGCTCAGGGCGGATACGCAGTATTTT.

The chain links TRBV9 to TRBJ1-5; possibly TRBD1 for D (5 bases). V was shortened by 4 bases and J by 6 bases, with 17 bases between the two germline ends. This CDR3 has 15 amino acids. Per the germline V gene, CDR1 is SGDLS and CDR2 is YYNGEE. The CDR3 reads CASSSGLGLGQPQHF. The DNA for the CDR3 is TGTGCCAGCAGCTCGGGACTCGGCCTAGGTCAGCCCCAGCATTTT.

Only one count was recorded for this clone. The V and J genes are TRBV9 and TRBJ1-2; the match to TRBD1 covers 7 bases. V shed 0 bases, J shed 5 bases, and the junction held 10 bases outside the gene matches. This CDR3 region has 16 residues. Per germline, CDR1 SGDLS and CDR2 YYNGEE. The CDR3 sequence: CASSVEPGGSIYGYTF. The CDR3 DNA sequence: TGTGCCAGCAGCGTAGAACCAGGGGGATCTATTTATGGCTACACCTTC.

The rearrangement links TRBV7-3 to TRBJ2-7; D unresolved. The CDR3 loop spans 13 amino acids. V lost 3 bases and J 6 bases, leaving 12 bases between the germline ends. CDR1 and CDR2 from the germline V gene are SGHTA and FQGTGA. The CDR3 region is CASSLSGSREQYF. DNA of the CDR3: TGTGCCAGCAGCTTGTCAGGAAGTCGCGAGCAGTACTTC.

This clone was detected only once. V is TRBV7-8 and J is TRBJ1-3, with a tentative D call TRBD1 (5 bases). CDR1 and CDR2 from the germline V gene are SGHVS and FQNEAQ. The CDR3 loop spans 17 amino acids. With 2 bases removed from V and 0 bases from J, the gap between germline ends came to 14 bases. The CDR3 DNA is TGTGCCAGCAGCTTACGGGGCGCCCTCCTCTCTGGAAACACCATATATTTT. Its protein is CASSLRGALLSGNTIYF.

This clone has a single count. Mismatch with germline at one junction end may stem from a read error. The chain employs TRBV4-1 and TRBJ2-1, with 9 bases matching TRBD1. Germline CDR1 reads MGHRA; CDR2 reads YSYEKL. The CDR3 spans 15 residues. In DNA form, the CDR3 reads TGCGCCAGCAGCCCCTTAGGGACAGGGATTAATGGGCAGTTCTTC. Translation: CASSPLGTGINGQFF.

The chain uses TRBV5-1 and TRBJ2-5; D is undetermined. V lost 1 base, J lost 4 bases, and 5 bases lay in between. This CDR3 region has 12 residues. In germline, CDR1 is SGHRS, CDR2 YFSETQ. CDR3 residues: CASSLSGETQYF. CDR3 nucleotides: TGCGCCAGCAGCTTGTCTGGAGAGACCCAGTACTTC.

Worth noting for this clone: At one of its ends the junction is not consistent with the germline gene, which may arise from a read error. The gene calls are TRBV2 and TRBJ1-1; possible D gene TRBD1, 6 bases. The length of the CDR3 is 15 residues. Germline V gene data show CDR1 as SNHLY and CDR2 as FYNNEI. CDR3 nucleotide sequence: TGTGCCAGCACCCCTCCCGGACAGCTGAACACTGAGGCTTTCTTT. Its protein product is CASTPPGQLNTEAFF. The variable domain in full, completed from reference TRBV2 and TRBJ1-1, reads EPEVTQTPSHQVTQMGQEVILRCVPISNHLYFYWYRQILGQKVEFLVSFYNNEISEKSEIFDDQFSVERPDGSNFTLKIRSTKLEDSAMYFCASTPPGQLNTEAFFGQGTRLTVV.

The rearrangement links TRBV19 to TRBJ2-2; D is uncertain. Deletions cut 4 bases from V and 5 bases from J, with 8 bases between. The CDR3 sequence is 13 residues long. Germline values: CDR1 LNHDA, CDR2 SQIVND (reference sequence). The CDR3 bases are TGTGCCAGTAGTACCCGCAGAACCGGGGAGCTGTTTTTT. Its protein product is CASSTRRTGELFF.

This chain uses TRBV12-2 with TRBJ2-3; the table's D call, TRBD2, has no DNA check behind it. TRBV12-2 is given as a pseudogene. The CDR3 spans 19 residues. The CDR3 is CASRNPPGLAGGDTDTQYF. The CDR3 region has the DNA TGTGCAAGTCGCAACCCGCCGGGACTAGCGGGAGGGGACACAGATACGCAGTATTTT.

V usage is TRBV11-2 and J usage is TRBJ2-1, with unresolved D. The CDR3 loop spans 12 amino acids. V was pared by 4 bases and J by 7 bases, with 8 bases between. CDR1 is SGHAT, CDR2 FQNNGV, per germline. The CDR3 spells CASSSMGNEQFF. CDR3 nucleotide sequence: TGTGCCAGCAGCTCCATGGGGAATGAGCAGTTCTTC.

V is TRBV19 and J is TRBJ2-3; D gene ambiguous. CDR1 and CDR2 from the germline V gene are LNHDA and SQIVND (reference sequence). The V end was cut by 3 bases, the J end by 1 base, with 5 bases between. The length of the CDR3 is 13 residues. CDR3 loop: CASSILGTDTQYF. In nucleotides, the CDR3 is TGTGCCAGTAGTATTTTAGGCACAGATACGCAGTATTTT.

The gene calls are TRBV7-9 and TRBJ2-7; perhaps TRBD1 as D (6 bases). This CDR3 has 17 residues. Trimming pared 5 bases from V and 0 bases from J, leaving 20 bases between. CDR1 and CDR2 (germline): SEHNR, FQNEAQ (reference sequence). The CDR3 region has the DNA TGTGCCAGCAGCCACTATGGGGACACCCGGAGCTCCTACGAGCAGTACTTC. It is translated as CASSHYGDTRSSYEQYF.

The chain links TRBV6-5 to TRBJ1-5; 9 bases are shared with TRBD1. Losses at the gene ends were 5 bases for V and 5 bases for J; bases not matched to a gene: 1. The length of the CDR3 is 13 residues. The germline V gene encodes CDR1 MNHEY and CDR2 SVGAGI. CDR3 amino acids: CASSRDRDQPQHF. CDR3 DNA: TGTGCCAGCAGTCGGGACAGGGATCAGCCCCAGCATTTT.

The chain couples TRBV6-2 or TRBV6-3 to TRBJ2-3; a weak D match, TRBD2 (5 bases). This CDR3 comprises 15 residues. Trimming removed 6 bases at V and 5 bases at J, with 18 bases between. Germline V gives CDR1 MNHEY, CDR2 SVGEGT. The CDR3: CASSPLGVGGDTQYF. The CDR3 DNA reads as TGTGCCAGCAGCCCGCTCGGGGTTGGTGGAGATACGCAGTATTTT.